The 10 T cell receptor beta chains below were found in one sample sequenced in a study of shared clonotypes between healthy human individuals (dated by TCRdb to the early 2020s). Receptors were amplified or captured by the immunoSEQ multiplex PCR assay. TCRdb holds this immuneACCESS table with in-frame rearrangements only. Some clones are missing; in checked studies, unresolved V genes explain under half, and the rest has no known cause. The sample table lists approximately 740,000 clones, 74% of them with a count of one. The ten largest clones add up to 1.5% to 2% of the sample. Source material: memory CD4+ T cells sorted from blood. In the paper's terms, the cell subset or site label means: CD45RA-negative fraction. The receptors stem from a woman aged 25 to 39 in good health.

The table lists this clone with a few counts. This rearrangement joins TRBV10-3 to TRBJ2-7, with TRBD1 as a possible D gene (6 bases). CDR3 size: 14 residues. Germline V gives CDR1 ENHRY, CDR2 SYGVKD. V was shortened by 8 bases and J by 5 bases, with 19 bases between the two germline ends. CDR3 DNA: TGTGCCATCGGTAGGGTGGGGGCGCAACACGAGCAGTACTTC. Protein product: CAIGRVGAQHEQYF.

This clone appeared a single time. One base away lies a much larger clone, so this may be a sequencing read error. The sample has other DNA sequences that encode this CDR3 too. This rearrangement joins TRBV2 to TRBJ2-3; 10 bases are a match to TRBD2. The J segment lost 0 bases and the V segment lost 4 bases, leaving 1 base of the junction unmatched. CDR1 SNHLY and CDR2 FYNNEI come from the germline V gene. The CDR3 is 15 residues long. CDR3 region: CASSGTSGSTDTQYF. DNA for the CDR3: TGTGCCAGCAGTGGGACTAGCGGAAGCACAGATACGCAGTATTTT. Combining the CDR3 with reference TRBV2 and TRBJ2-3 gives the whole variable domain EPEVTQTPSHQVTQMGQEVILRCVPISNHLYFYWYRQILGQKVEFLVSFYNNEISEKSEIFDDQFSVERPDGSNFTLKIRSTKLEDSAMYFCASSGTSGSTDTQYFGPGTRLTVL.

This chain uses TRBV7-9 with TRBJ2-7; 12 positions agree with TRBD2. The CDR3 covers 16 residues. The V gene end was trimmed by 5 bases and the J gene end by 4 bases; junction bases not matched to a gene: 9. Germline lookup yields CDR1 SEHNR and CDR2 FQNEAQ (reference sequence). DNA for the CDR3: TGTGCCAGCAGCAGAGGGACTAGCGGGTTGTTATACGAGCAGTACTTC. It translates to CASSRGTSGLLYEQYF.

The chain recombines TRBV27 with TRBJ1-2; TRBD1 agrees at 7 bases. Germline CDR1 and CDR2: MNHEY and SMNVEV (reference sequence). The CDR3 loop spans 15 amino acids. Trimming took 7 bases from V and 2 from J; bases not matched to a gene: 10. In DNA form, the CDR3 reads TGTGCCAGCAAAAGAGGACAGGCAGAAAACTATGGCTACACCTTC. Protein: CASKRGQAENYGYTF.

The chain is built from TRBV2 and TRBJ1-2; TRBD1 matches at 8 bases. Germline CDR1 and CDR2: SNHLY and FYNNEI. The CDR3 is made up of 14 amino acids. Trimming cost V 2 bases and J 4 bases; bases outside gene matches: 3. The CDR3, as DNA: TGTGCCAGCAGTGAAAGGGACAGGACCTATGGCTACACCTTC. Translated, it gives CASSERDRTYGYTF.

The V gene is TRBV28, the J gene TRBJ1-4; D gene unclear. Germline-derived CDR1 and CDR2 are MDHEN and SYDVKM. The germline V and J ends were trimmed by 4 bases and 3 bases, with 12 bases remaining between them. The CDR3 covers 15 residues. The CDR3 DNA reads TGTGCCAGCAGTTCGACGGTCCCACCTAATGAAAAACTGTTTTTT. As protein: CASSSTVPPNEKLFF.

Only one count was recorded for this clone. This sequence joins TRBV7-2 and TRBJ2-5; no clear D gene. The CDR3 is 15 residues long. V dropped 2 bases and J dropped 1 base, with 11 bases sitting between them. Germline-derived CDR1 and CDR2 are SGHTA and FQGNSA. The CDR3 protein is CASSLNVLVQETQYF. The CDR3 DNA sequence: TGTGCCAGCAGCTTAAATGTCTTGGTCCAAGAGACCCAGTACTTC.

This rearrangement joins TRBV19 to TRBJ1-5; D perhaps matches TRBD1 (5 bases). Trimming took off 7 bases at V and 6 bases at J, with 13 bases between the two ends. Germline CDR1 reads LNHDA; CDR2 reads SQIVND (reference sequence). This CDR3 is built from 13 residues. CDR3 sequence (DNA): TGTGCCAGTACCCGGGGCTGGGGTCAGCCCCAGCATTTT. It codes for CASTRGWGQPQHF.

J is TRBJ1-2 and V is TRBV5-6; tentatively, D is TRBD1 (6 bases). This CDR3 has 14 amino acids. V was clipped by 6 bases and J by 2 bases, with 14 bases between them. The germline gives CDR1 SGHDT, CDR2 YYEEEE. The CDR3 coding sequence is TGTGCCAGCAATCTCTTGACAGGAAACTATGGCTACACCTTC. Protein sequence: CASNLLTGNYGYTF.

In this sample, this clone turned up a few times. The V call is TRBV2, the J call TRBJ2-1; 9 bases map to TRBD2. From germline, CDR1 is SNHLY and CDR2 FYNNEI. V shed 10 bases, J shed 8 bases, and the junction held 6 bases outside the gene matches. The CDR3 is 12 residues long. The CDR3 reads CANRVAGDEQFF. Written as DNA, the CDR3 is TGTGCCAACAGAGTAGCGGGAGATGAGCAGTTCTTC. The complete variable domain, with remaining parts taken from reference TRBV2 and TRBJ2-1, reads EPEVTQTPSHQVTQMGQEVILRCVPISNHLYFYWYRQILGQKVEFLVSFYNNEISEKSEIFDDQFSVERPDGSNFTLKIRSTKLEDSAMYFCANRVAGDEQFFGPGTRLTVL.